This TCR beta chain was identified during a study of blood T cells in healthy people across ages. Points from the study as a whole: CMV status of donors was unknown, possibly confounding expanded clonotype changes.

Primed by a sample-barcoded 5' primer and a J-beta primer mix, a second PCR proceeded for about 6 to 11 cycles. The template-switch adaptor was a 5' adaptor with 12 random nucleotides. It tagged each cDNA molecule. Each CDR3 protein gets one entry after TCRdb re-called the 5' RACE reads with MiXCR. Here the sample spans 650,000 to 950,000 distinct CDR3 sequences, roughly 44% being singletons. The V gene lost 6 bases and the J gene lost 2 bases, with 14 bases spanning the gap. This CDR3 has 14 residues. This clonotype has more than one count but fewer than ten. What it recognizes is unknown. At least 6 million PBMCs were isolated per sample.

Sequenced input: blood. The receptor was isolated from a man in his fifties or sixties in good health. The chain carries TRBV12-3 or TRBV12-4 and TRBJ2-7, with D perhaps TRBD1 (7 bases). DNA for the CDR3: TGTGCCAGCAGAGATCAGGGGGGCGCCTACGAGCAGTACTTC. This translates into CASRDQGGAYEQYF.